The T cell receptor beta chain under discussion was sequenced for a study of memory CD8 T cells in hepatitis C reinfection. Study details: Reinfection meant HCV RNA positivity after two negatives ≥60 days apart.

Sequencing was performed with immunoSEQ multiplex PCR; in TCRdb, only in-frame clones are kept and a portion is missing. The repertoire holds around 45,000 clones, with roughly 89% as singletons. Time point of the sample: late/post reinfection, 12 to 24 weeks after detection. TCR sequencing was done directly ex vivo on sorted cells, without expansion in vitro. Trimming removed 3 bases from V and 1 base from J, with 7 bases in between. Per the germline V gene, CDR1 is SGDLS and CDR2 is YYNGEE. The CDR3 has 13 amino acids. The chain employs TRBV9 and TRBJ1-1; TRBD1 might be the D (6 bases). The sequenced material came from naive CD8+ T cells sorted from blood. The TCR comes from a man between 18 and 29 years old with hepatitis C virus infection. CDR3 sequence reads: CASSGGQNTEAFF. The CDR3 DNA reads TGTGCCAGCAGCGGGGGACAGAACACTGAAGCTTTCTTT.